The T cell receptor (beta chain) under discussion was sequenced for a study of shared clonotypes between healthy human individuals. Study as a whole: The study used three CD4 naive, three CD4 memory, two CD8 naive and one CD8 memory plate per donor.

Trimming cost V 1 base and J 4 bases, with 14 bases left between them. There are 16 residues in the CDR3. Germline-derived CDR1 and CDR2 are SGHRS and YFSETQ. Here immunoSEQ multiplex PCR was the method, and the copy in TCRdb shows in-frame clones only, minus some. The sample lists more than 2,000,000 clones; approximately 95% were seen once. The receptor comes from a man younger than 30 in good health. Some clones in this sample may be carry-over from other donors' samples. The chain carries TRBV5-1 and TRBJ2-2; D unresolved. What was sequenced was naive CD4+ T cells from PBMCs. Subset noted: CD45RA+ positively selected. This chain's CDR3 is CASSLRLFGGTGELFF. DNA of the CDR3: TGCGCCAGCAGCTTGAGGCTTTTTGGCGGCACCGGGGAGCTGTTTTTT.